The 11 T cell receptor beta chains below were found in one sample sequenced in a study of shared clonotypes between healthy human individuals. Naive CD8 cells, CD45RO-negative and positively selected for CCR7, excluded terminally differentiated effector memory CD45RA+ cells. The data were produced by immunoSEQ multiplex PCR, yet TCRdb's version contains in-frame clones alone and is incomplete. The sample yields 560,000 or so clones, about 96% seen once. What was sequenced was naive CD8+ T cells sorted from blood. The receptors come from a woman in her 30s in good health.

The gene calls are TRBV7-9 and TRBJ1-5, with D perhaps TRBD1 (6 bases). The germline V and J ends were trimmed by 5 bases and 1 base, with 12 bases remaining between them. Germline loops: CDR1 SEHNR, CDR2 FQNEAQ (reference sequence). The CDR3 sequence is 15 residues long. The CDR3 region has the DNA TGTGCCAGCAGCCCCGGGACACTAAGCAATCAGCCCCAGCATTTT. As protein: CASSPGTLSNQPQHF.

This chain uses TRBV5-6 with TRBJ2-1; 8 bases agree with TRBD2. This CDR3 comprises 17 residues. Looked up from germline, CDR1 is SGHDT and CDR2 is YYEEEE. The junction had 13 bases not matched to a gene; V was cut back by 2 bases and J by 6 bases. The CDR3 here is CASSLYTALAGINEQFF. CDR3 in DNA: TGTGCCAGCAGCTTATATACTGCGCTAGCGGGTATCAATGAGCAGTTCTTC.

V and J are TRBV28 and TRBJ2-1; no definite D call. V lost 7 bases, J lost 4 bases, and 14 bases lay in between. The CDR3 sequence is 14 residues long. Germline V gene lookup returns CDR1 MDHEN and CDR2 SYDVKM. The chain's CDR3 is CASTWELQYNEQFF. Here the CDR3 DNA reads TGTGCCAGCACCTGGGAACTCCAATACAATGAGCAGTTCTTC.

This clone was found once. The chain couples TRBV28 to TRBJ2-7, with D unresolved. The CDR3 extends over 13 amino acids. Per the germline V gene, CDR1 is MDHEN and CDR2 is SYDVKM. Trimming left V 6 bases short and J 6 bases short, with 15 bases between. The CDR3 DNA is TGTGCCAGCAGCCTCACGCAGTCAACCGAGCAGTACTTC. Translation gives CASSLTQSTEQYF.

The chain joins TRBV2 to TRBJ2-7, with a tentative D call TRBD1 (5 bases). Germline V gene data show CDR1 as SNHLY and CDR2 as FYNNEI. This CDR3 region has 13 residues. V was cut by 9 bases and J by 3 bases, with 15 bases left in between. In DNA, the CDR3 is TGTGCCAGTTGGGGCGATGGGGACTACGAGCAGTACTTC. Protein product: CASWGDGDYEQYF.

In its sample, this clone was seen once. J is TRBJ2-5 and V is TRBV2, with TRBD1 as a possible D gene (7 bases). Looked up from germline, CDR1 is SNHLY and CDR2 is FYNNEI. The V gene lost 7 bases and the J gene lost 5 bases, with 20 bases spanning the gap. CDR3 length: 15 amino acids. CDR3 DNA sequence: TGTGCCAGCAAAATAGGAGGGGGCAGGCGGGAGACCCAGTACTTC. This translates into CASKIGGGRRETQYF.

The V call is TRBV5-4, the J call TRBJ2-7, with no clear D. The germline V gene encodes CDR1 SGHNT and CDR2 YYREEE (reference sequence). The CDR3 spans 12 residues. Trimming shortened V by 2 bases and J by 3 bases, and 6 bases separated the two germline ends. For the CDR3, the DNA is TGTGCCAGCAGCTTTTCTGACTACGAGCAGTACTTC. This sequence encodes CASSFSDYEQYF.

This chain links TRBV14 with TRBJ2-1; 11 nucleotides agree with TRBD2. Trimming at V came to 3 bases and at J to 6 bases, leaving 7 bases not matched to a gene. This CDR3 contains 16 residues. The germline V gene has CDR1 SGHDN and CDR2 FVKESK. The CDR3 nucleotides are TGTGCCAGCAGCCACCGCCTAGCGGGGGGCTTCAATGAGCAGTTCTTC. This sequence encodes CASSHRLAGGFNEQFF.

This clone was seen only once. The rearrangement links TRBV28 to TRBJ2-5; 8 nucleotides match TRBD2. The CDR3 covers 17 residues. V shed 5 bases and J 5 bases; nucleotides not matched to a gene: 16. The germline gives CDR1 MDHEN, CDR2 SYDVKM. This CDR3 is CASSVDLSGSTEETQYF. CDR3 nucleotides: TGTGCCAGCAGTGTAGACTTAAGCGGGAGCACAGAGGAGACCCAGTACTTC.

The CDR3 region is CASSVGQADYEQYF. CDR3 nucleotide sequence: TGTGCCAGCAGCGTAGGCCAGGCGGACTACGAGCAGTACTTC. This chain connects TRBV9 to TRBJ2-7; D unclear. The CDR3 is 14 amino acids. The germline V gene encodes CDR1 SGDLS and CDR2 YYNGEE. V lost 0 bases and J 3 bases, leaving 10 bases between the germline ends.

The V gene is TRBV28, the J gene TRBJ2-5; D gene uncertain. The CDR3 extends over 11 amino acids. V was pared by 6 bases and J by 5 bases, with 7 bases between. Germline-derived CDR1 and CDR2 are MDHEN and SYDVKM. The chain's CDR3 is CASSPSETQYF. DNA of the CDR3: TGTGCCAGCAGCCCCTCGGAGACCCAGTACTTC.